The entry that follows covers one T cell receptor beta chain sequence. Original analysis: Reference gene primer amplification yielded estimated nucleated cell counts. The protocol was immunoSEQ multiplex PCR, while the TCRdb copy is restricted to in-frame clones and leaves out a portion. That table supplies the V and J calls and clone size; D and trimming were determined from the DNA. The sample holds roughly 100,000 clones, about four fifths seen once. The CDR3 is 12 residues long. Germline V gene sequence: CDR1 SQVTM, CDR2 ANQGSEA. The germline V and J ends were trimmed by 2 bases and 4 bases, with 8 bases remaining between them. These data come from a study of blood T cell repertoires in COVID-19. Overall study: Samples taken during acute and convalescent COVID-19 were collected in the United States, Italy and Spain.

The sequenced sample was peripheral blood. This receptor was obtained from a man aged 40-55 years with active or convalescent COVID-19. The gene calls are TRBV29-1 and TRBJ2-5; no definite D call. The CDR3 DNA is TGCAGCGTTGAATACAGTACAGAGACCCAGTACTTC. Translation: CSVEYSTETQYF.